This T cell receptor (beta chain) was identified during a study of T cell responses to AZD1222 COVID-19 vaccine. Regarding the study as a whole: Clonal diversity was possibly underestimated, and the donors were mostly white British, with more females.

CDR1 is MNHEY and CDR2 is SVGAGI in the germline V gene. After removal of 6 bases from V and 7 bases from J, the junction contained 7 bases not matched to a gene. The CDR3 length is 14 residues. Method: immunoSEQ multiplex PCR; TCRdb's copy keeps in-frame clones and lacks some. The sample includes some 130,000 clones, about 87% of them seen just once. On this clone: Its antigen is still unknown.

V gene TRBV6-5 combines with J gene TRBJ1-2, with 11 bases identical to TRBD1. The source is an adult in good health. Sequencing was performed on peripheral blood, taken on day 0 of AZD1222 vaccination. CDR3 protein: CASRQADRGPGYTF. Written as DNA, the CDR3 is TGTGCCAGCAGGCAAGCGGACAGGGGGCCTGGCTACACCTTC.